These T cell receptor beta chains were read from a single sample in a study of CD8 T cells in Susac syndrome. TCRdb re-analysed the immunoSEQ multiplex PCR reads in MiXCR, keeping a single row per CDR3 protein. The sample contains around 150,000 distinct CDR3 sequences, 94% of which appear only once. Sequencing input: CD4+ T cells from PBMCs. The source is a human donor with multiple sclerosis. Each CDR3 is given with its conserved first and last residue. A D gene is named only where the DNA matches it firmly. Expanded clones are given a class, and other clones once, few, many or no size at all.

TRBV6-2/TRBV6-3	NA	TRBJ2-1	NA	CASSYGGSSYNEQFF
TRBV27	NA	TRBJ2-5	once	CASKGRETQYF
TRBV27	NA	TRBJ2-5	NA	CASSSRGQETQYF
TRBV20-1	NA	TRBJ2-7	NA	CSASPRGSSYEQYF
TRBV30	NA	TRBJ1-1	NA	CAWVSGRAFF
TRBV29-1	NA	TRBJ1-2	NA	CSVAFGGGRHGYTF
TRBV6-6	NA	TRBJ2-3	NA	CASSPAGGDTQYF
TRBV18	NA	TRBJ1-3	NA	CASSVYSDSGNTIYF
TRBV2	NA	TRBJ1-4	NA	CASSERGSEKLFF
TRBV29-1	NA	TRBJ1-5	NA	CSVGGDSNQPQHF
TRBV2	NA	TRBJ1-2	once	CASSGGQGYTF
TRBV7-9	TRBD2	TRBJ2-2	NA	CASSRTGLAGGPGTGELFF
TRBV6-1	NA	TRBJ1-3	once	CASSLGPLSSGNTIYF
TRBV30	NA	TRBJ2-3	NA	CAWAPGADTQYF
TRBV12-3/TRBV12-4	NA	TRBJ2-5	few	CASSYGGETQYF
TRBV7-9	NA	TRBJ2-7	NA	CASSLVPRGEQYF
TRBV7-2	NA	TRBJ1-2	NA	CASSLHLGPYTF
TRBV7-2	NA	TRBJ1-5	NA	CASSLSQGNQPQHF
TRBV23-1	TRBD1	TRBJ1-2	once	CASSPHDERTGAFWYGYTF
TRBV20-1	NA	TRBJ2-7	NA	CSAVRDGAYEQYF
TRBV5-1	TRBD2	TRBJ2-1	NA	CASSSAGGPKEQFF
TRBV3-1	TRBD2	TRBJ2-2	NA	CASSQGAGVAGELFF
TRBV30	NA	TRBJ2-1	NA	CAWSEGLSSYNEQFF
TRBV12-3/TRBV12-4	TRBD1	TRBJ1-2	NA	CASSIQGVNYGYTF
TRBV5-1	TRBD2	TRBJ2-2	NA	CASSWTSGGTGELFF
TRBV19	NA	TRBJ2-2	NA	CASSIGNREPPTPGSCFF
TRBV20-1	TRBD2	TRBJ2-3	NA	CSASLAARISDTQYF